The 18 T cell receptor beta chains in this list originate from one sample, sequenced in a study of response to subunit inactivated influenza vaccine. Using its own MiXCR run on the RT-PCR reads, TCRdb lists one record per CDR3 protein. This sample yields hundreds of thousands of distinct CDR3 sequences, of which about 15% are seen a single time; 6% to 7% belongs to the top ten. Material: PBMCs from blood, obtained 14 to 15 days before vaccination. Receptors originate from a man aged 50-60 years who received an inactivated influenza vaccine.

The chain joins TRBV27 to TRBJ1-6; D might be TRBD1 (5 bases). Deletions cut 6 bases from V and 14 bases from J, with 23 bases between. The CDR3 sequence is 15 residues long. CDR1 and CDR2 (germline): MNHEY, SMNVEV (reference sequence). The CDR3 protein is CASRPTGTEVRTLHF. CDR3 bases: TGTGCCAGCAGACCAACCGGGACCGAGGTTCGGACCCTCCACTTT.

CDR3 in DNA: TGTGCCATCAGTGTATTACTAGCGGGAGAGCACAATGAGCAGTTCTTC. Its translation: CAISVLLAGEHNEQFF. This chain uses TRBV10-3 with TRBJ2-1; 11 nucleotides align to TRBD2. The germline V gene has CDR1 ENHRY and CDR2 SYGVKD. The CDR3 runs to 16 residues. After removal of 4 bases from V and 5 bases from J, the junction contained 7 bases not matched to a gene.

The V call is TRBV12-3 or TRBV12-4, the J call TRBJ2-3, with D perhaps TRBD2 (6 bases). The CDR3 spans 16 residues. V was pared by 3 bases and J by 1 base, with 14 bases between. The CDR3 bases are TGTGCCAGCAGTTTCCAGGCGGGGCCCCGCACAGATACGCAGTATTTT. Amino acid sequence: CASSFQAGPRTDTQYF.

CDR3 nucleotide sequence: TGCGCCAGCAGCTTGGCAGGCGGGGTGAACACCGGGGAGCTGTTTTTT. Its translation is CASSLAGGVNTGELFF. The J gene is TRBJ2-2, the V gene TRBV5-1, with D possibly being TRBD2 (6 bases). In germline, CDR1 is SGHRS, CDR2 YFSETQ. The CDR3 extends over 16 amino acids. The germline V and J ends were trimmed by 0 bases and 1 base, with 10 bases remaining between them.

This clonotype was counted only a few times. The chain employs TRBV2 and TRBJ2-5, with D possibly TRBD1 on 6 matching bases. CDR3 length: 14 amino acids. With 6 bases removed from V and 5 bases from J, the gap between germline ends came to 16 bases. CDR1 is SNHLY and CDR2 is FYNNEI in the germline V gene. The CDR3: CASRRQVGRETQYF. The CDR3 nucleotides read TGTGCCAGCAGAAGACAGGTCGGAAGGGAGACCCAGTACTTC.

The rearrangement joins TRBV5-6 to TRBJ2-1; TRBD2 matches at 10 bases. V gave up 4 bases and J gave up 10 bases; unmatched junction bases: 2. This CDR3 is built from 12 residues. Germline values: CDR1 SGHDT, CDR2 YYEEEE. Here the CDR3 DNA reads TGTGCCAGCAGCGTGGGACTAGCGGAGCAGTTCTTC. It yields the protein CASSVGLAEQFF.

A remark on this clonotype: This clone may be a read error of a much larger clone one base away. This rearrangement joins TRBV29-1 to TRBJ2-3, with D uncertain. CDR1 SQVTM and CDR2 ANQGSEA come from the germline V gene. The CDR3 runs 12 residues. The V end was cut by 5 bases, the J end by 3 bases, with 9 bases between. CDR3 protein: CSVPSATDTQYF. For the CDR3, the DNA is TGCAGCGTTCCTTCGGCGACAGATACGCAGTATTTT.

The chain joins TRBV28 to TRBJ2-2; TRBD1 aligns across 9 bases. The V segment lost 7 bases and the J segment 1 base; nucleotides outside the gene matches: 10. Germline CDR1 is MDHEN and CDR2 is SYDVKM. CDR3 length: 17 amino acids. The CDR3 nucleotides are TGTGCCAGCAACCCGCCACCGGGACAGGGGAACACCGGGGAGCTGTTTTTT. This translates into CASNPPPGQGNTGELFF.

This clonotype occurred many times. V is TRBV5-1 and J is TRBJ2-2; TRBD2 aligns across 12 bases. CDR3 length equals 15 residues. CDR1 and CDR2 (germline): SGHRS, YFSETQ. Trimming cost V 4 bases and J 5 bases; bases outside gene matches: 3. DNA of the CDR3: TGCGCCAGCAGCCCCGGACTAGCGGGAACCGGGGAGCTGTTTTTT. It yields the protein CASSPGLAGTGELFF. Filled out from reference TRBV5-1 and TRBJ2-2, the complete variable domain reads KAGVTQTPRYLIKTRGQQVTLSCSPISGHRSVSWYQQTPGQGLQFLFEYFSETQRNKGNFPGRFSGRQFSNSRSEMNVSTLELGDSALYLCASSPGLAGTGELFFGEGSRLTVL.

The chain links TRBV18 to TRBJ2-1, with 11 bases fitting TRBD2. V lost 3 bases to trimming and J lost 5 bases; unmatched junction nucleotides: 3. Germline CDR1 reads KGHSH; CDR2 reads LQKENI. The CDR3 extends over 15 amino acids. Here the CDR3 reads CASSPTSGTNNEQFF. CDR3 nucleotides: TGTGCCAGCTCACCGACTAGCGGGACCAACAATGAGCAGTTCTTC. Based on the CDR3 plus reference TRBV18 and TRBJ2-1, the full variable domain is NAGVMQNPRHLVRRRGQEARLRCSPMKGHSHVYWYRQLPEEGLKFMVYLQKENIIDESGMPKERFSAEFPKEGPSILRIQQVVRGDSAAYFCASSPTSGTNNEQFFGPGTRLTVL.

This clonotype was recorded a few times. The V gene is TRBV10-3, the J gene TRBJ2-1; D ambiguous. Trimming stripped 0 bases from V and 1 base from J, with 10 bases between. Per germline, CDR1 ENHRY and CDR2 SYGVKD. The length of the CDR3 is 16 residues. The CDR3 DNA sequence: TGTGCCATCAGTGAGTCCGGTAGAGGATCCTACAATGAGCAGTTCTTC. It translates to CAISESGRGSYNEQFF.

This chain connects TRBV27 to TRBJ1-5; 8 nucleotides match TRBD1. The J segment lost 4 bases and the V segment lost 8 bases, leaving 10 bases of the junction unmatched. The V gene's germline CDR1 is MNHEY and CDR2 SMNVEV (reference sequence). The CDR3 consists of 15 residues. CDR3 loop: CASGPGTGANQPQHF. The CDR3 DNA reads TGTGCCAGCGGTCCCGGGACAGGTGCAAATCAGCCCCAGCATTTT.

This clonotype has more than one count but fewer than ten. The rearrangement joins TRBV4-1 to TRBJ1-1, with a weak D call TRBD1 (6 bases). The length of the CDR3 is 19 residues. V lost 2 bases to trimming and J lost 0 bases, with 22 bases between them. The V gene's germline CDR1 is MGHRA and CDR2 YSYEKL. The CDR3 DNA is TGCGCCAGCAGCCAACCTCTGGGGGCTTTGCCCGGGCTGAACACTGAAGCTTTCTTT. Translation gives CASSQPLGALPGLNTEAFF.

The chain links TRBV10-2 to TRBJ2-1; D call uncertain. Germline-derived CDR1 and CDR2 are WSHSY and SAAADI. The CDR3 runs to 12 residues. V gave up 6 bases and J gave up 7 bases, with 10 bases separating them. The CDR3 loop is CASREANNEQFF. The DNA of the CDR3 is TGCGCCAGCAGGGAAGCGAATAATGAGCAGTTCTTC.

This sequence joins TRBV6-4 and TRBJ2-2, with TRBD2 matching over 8 bases. This CDR3 contains 16 residues. The V and J ends lost 0 bases and 6 bases, in that order; junction bases with no gene match: 6. The germline gives CDR1 MRHNA, CDR2 SNTAGT. In DNA, the CDR3 is TGTGCCAGCAGTGACTCGAGTCGGGGACTAGCCGGGGAGCTGTTTTTT. Protein: CASSDSSRGLAGELFF.

This clonotype was observed a handful of times. The V call is TRBV28, the J call TRBJ2-4; a possible D gene is TRBD1 (5 bases). CDR1 and CDR2 (germline): MDHEN, SYDVKM. Deletions cut 7 bases from V and 7 bases from J, with 8 bases between. This CDR3 contains 11 residues. The DNA for the CDR3 is TGTGCCAGCATTGGGGCGAACATTCAGTACTTC. This codes for CASIGANIQYF.

The rearrangement joins TRBV4-3 to TRBJ2-2; 8 positions match TRBD2. The germline V gene has CDR1 LGHNA and CDR2 YSLEER. The CDR3 has 16 residues. V gave up 0 bases and J gave up 5 bases; unmatched junction bases: 5. CDR3 DNA: TGCGCCAGCAGCCAAGAACCCGGGGGGGCAACCGGGGAGCTGTTTTTT. Protein sequence: CASSQEPGGATGELFF.

This clonotype turned up a few times. The chain combines TRBV6-2 or TRBV6-3 with TRBJ2-7; D remains unclear. V lost 5 bases and J lost 6, with 8 bases in between. The CDR3 length is 11 residues. Germline assignment: CDR1 MNHEY and CDR2 SVGEGT. CDR3 residues: CASSNYGEQYF. For the CDR3, the DNA is TGTGCCAGCAGTAATTACGGCGAGCAGTACTTC.